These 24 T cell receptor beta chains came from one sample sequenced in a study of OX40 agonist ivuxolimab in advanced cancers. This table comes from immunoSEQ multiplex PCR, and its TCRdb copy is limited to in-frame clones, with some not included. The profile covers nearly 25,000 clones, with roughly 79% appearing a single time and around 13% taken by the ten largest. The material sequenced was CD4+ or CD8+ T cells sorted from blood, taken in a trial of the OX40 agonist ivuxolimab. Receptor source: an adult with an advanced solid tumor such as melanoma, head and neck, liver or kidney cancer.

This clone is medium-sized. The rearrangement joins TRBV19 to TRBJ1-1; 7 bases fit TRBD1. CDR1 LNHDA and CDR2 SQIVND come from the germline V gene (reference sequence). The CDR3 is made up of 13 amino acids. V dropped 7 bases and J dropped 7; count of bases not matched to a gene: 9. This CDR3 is CASKKGQNNEAFF. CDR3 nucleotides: TGTGCCAGTAAGAAGGGACAGAATAATGAAGCTTTCTTT.

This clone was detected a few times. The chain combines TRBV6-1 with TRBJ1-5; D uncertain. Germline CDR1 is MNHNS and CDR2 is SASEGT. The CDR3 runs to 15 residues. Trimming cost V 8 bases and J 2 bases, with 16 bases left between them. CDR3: CASQRSRGGNQPQHF. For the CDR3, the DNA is TGTGCCAGCCAGCGAAGTCGGGGTGGCAATCAGCCCCAGCATTTT.

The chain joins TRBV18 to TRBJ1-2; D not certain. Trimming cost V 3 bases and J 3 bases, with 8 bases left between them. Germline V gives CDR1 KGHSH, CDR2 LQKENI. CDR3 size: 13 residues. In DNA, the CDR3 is TGTGCCAGCTCACCCGCACTAGACTATGGCTACACCTTC. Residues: CASSPALDYGYTF.

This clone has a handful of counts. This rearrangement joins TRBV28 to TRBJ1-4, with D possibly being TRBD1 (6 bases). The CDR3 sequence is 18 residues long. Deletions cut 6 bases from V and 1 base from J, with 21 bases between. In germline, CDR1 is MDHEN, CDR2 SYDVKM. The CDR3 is CASSPTGGRRVTNEKLFF. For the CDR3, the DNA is TGTGCCAGCAGCCCTACGGGGGGGCGCAGAGTAACTAATGAAAAACTGTTTTTT.

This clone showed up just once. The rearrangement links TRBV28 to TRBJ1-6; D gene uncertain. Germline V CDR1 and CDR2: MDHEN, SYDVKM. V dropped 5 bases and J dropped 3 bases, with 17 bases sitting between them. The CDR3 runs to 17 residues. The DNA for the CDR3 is TGTGCCAGCAGTCTCTCGCCCAGACTATACTATAATTCACCCCTCCACTTT. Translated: CASSLSPRLYYNSPLHF. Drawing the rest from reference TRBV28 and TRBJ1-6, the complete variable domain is DVKVTQSSRYLVKRTGEKVFLECVQDMDHENMFWYRQDPGLGLRLIYFSYDVKMKEKGDIPEGYSVSREKKERFSLILESASTNQTSMYLCASSLSPRLYYNSPLHFGNGTRLTVT.

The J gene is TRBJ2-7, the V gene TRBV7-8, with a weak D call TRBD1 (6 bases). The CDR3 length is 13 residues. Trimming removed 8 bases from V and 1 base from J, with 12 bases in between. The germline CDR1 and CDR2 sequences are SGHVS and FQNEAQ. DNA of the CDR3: TGTGCCAGCGCCAACAGGGAGTCCTACGAGCAGTACTTC. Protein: CASANRESYEQYF.

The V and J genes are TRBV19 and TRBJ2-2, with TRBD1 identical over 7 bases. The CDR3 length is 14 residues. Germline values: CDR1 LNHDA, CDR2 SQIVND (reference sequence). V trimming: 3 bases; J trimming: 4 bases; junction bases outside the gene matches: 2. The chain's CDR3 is CASSIGTATGELFF. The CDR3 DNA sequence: TGTGCCAGTAGTATCGGGACAGCCACCGGGGAGCTGTTTTTT.

Written as DNA, the CDR3 is TGTGCCAGCAGCTTAGCAGGGAGCTCCTACGAGCAGTACTTC. Translating it yields CASSLAGSSYEQYF. The chain carries TRBV7-9 and TRBJ2-5; TRBD2 might be the D (5 bases). The J call may be mistaken, given a closer DNA end match to TRBJ2-7. The CDR3 is 14 residues long. Germline lookup yields CDR1 SEHNR and CDR2 FQNEAQ (reference sequence).

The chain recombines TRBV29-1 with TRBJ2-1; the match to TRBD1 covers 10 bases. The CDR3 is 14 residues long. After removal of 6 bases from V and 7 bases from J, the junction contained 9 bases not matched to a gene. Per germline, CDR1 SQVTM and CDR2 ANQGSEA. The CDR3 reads CSVKPGTGVNEQFF. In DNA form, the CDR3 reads TGCAGCGTCAAGCCGGGGACAGGGGTTAATGAGCAGTTCTTC.

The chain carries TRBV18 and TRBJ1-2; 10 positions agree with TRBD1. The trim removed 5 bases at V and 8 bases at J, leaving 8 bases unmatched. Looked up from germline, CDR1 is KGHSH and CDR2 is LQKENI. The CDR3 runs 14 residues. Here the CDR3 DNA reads TGTGCCAGCTCATCGGACAGGGGGGCCGGGGGCTACACCTTC. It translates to CASSSDRGAGGYTF.

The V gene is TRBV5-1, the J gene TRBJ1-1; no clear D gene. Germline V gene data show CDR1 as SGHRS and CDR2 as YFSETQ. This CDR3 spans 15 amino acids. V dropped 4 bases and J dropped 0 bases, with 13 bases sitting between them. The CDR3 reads CASSPGGIMNTEAFF. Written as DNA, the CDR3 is TGCGCCAGCAGCCCAGGCGGTATCATGAACACTGAAGCTTTCTTT.

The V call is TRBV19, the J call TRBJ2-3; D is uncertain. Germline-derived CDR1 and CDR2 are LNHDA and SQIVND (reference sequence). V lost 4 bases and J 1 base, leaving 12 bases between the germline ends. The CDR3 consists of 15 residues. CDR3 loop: CASSNRQVRTDTQYF. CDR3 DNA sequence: TGTGCCAGTAGTAACCGTCAGGTACGCACAGATACGCAGTATTTT.

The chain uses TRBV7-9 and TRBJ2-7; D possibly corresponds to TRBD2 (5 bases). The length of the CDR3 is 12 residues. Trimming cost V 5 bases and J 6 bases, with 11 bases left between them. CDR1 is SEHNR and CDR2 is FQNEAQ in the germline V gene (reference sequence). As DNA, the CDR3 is TGTGCCAGCAGCCGCGGACTTTTCGAGCAGTACTTC. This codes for CASSRGLFEQYF.

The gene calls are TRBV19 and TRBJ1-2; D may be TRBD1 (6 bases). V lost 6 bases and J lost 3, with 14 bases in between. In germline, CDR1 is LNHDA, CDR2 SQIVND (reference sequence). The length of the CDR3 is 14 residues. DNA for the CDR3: TGTGCCAGTAGACCCCTGACAGGACACTATGGCTACACCTTC. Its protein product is CASRPLTGHYGYTF.

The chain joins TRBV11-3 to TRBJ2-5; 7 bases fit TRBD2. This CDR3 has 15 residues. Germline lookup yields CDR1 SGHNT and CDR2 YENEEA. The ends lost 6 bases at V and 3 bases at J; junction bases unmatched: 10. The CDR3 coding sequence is TGTGCCAGCAGAAAACCGACTAGCTTAAAAGAGACCCAGTACTTC. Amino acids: CASRKPTSLKETQYF.

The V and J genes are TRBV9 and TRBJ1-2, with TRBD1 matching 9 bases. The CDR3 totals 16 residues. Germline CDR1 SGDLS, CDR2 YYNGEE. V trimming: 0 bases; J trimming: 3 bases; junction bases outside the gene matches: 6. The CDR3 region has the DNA TGTGCCAGCAGCGTAGCCAGGACAGGGGATGACTATGGCTACACCTTC. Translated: CASSVARTGDDYGYTF.

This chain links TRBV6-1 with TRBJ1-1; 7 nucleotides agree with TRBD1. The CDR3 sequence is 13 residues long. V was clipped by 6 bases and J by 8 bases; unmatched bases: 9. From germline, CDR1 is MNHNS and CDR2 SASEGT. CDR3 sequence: CASSDRARGEAFF. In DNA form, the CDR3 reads TGTGCCAGCAGCGACAGGGCTCGAGGAGAAGCTTTCTTT.

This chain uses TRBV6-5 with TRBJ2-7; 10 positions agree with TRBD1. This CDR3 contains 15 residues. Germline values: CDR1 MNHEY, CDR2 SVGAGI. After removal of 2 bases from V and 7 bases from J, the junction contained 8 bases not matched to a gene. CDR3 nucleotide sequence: TGTGCCAGCAGTTACGGACAGGGGGTAGTTAGGGAGCAGTACTTC. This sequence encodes CASSYGQGVVREQYF.

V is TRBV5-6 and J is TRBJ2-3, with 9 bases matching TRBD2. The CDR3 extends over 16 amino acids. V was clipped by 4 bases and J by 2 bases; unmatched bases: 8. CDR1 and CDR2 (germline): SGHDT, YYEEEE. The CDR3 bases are TGTGCCAGCAGCCGGTGGACTAGCGTAAACACAGATACGCAGTATTTT. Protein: CASSRWTSVNTDTQYF.

The CDR3 DNA reads TGCGCCAGCAGCCAAGTAGGCAGTCAAAGCAATCAGCCCCAGCATTTT. Translation gives CASSQVGSQSNQPQHF. The V and J genes are TRBV4-1 and TRBJ1-5; the D is unclear. CDR3 length: 16 amino acids. V shed 1 base and J shed 1 base, with 11 bases lying between them. Germline CDR1 and CDR2: MGHRA and YSYEKL.

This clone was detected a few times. The CDR3 loop is CASLRDRGDYTF. CDR3 bases: TGTGCCAGTCTCCGGGACAGGGGAGACTACACCTTC. The chain recombines TRBV9 with TRBJ1-2; 10 nucleotides agree with TRBD1. The CDR3 totals 12 residues. Germline V CDR1 and CDR2: SGDLS, YYNGEE. After removal of 8 bases from V and 10 bases from J, the junction contained 8 bases not matched to a gene. Drawing the rest from reference TRBV9 and TRBJ1-2, the complete variable domain is DSGVTQTPKHLITATGQRVTLRCSPRSGDLSVYWYQQSLDQGLQFLIQYYNGEERAKGNILERFSAQQFPDLHSELNLSSLELGDSALYFCASLRDRGDYTFGSGTRLTVV.

The CDR3 is CASSQDRGTLYEQYF. CDR3 nucleotide sequence: TGCGCCAGCAGCCAGGACAGGGGAACTCTTTACGAGCAGTACTTC. The chain carries TRBV4-1 and TRBJ2-7, with 9 bases lining up with TRBD1. There are 15 residues in the CDR3. Trimming at V came to 3 bases and at J to 4 bases, leaving 7 bases not matched to a gene. CDR1 MGHRA and CDR2 YSYEKL come from the germline V gene.

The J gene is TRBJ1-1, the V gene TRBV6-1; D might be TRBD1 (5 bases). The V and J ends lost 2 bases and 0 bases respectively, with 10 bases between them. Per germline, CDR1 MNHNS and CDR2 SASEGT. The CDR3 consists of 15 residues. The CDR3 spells CASSEWGGMNTEAFF. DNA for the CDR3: TGTGCCAGCAGTGAATGGGGGGGAATGAACACTGAAGCTTTCTTT.

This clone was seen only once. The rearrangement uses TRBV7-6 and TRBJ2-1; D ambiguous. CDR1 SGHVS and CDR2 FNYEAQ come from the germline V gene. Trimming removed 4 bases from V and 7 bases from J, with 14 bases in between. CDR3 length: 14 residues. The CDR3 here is CASSSPSDRNEQFF. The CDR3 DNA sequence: TGTGCCAGCAGCTCACCTTCTGACCGTAATGAGCAGTTCTTC.